What follows describes a single T cell receptor (beta chain). This record belongs to a study of blood T cell repertoires in COVID-19. Per the original methods: Amplification from reference gene primers served as the basis for estimated nucleated cell counts. Clones were read by immunoSEQ multiplex PCR, and TCRdb kept only the in-frame ones, dropping some. D and trimming were read from the DNA, whereas the V and J calls and clone size are those reported in that table. Of approximately 250,000 clones listed, 70% to 90% were seen once; the top ten hold 1.2%. Recruitment covered 25 or so US areas and drew participants whose ages spanned about 18 to 90 years. V shed 2 bases, J shed 8 bases, and the junction held 4 bases outside the gene matches. The germline gives CDR1 MNHEY, CDR2 SVGAGI. This CDR3 is 14 amino acids long.

Sequences were obtained from PBMCs or T cells enriched from blood (not recorded which). The chain links TRBV6-5 to TRBJ1-1; 11 bases fit TRBD1. The receptor comes from a woman in her thirties or forties with acute COVID-19. This chain's CDR3 is CASSYRTGGLEAFF. The CDR3 bases are TGTGCCAGCAGTTACCGGACAGGGGGCCTAGAAGCTTTCTTT.